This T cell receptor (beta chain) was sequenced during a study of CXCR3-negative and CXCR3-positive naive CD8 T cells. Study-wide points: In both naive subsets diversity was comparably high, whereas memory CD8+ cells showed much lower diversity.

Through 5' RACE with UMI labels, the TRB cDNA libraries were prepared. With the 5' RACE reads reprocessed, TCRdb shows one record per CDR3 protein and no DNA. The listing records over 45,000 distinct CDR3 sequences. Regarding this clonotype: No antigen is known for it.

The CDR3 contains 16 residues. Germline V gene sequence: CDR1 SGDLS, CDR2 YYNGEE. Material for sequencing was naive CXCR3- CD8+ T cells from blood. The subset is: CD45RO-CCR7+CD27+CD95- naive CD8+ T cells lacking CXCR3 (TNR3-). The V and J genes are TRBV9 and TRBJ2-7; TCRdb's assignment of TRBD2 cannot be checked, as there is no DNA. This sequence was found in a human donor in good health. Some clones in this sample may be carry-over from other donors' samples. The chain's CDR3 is CASSERGLAGSEWQYF.